This T cell receptor beta chain was recovered during a study of shared clonotypes between healthy human individuals. There are 15 residues in the CDR3. Germline V gene sequence: CDR1 SGHAT, CDR2 FQNNGV. V lost 0 bases and J 0 bases, leaving 3 bases between the germline ends. Comments on this clone: Since a far larger clone is one base different, this is likely a read error.

Libraries were prepared by immunoSEQ multiplex PCR; TCRdb keeps only in-frame clonotypes and omits some of them. The repertoire holds about a million clones, with approximately 80% as singletons. The sample comprised memory CD4+ T cells sorted from blood. Subset described: CD45RA-negative fraction. The chain carries TRBV11-2 and TRBJ2-6, with D unresolved. The clonotype was recovered from a man aged 18-30 years in good health. This CDR3 is CASSLDGSGANVLTF. CDR3 nucleotide sequence: TGTGCCAGCAGCTTAGACGGCTCTGGGGCCAACGTCCTGACTTTC.